The 5 T cell receptor beta chains in this list originate from one sample, sequenced in a study of T cell responses to AZD1222 COVID-19 vaccine. Sequenced by immunoSEQ multiplex PCR; TCRdb stores in-frame clones only, minus some. The sample consists of about 120,000 clones, roughly 90% of them appearing once. Sequencing was performed on peripheral blood, taken on day 0 of AZD1222 vaccination. All receptors derive from an adult in good health.

The CDR3 region is CASSLGGTSGETQYF. In DNA form, the CDR3 reads TGTGCCAGCAGCTTAGGCGGGACTAGTGGGGAGACCCAGTACTTC. The V call is TRBV13, the J call TRBJ2-5, with 8 bases identical to TRBD2. J gave up 5 bases and V 0 bases, and 5 bases lay outside the gene matches. CDR3 length: 15 residues. CDR1 and CDR2 from the germline V gene are PRHDT and FYEKMQ (reference sequence).

CDR3 region: CSASKGLSYGYTF. The CDR3 region has the DNA TGCAGTGCTAGTAAGGGCCTTTCCTATGGCTACACCTTC. V and J are TRBV20-1 and TRBJ1-2; D gene unclear. CDR1 and CDR2 from the germline V gene are DFQATT and SNEGSKA (reference sequence). The ends were cut back, 3 bases at V and 4 bases at J, with 12 bases in the middle. This CDR3 has 13 amino acids.

This clone appeared a single time. The CDR3 nucleotides read TGTGCCAGCAGTAACCTCTGGTCCTACGAGCAGTACTTC. Its translation is CASSNLWSYEQYF. The gene calls are TRBV6-5 and TRBJ2-7; D remains ambiguous. Trimming left V 5 bases short and J 1 base short, with 9 bases between. Germline CDR1 and CDR2: MNHEY and SVGAGI. The CDR3 is 13 residues long.

The chain employs TRBV18 and TRBJ2-7; D may match TRBD1 or TRBD2 (5 bases each). This CDR3 region has 13 residues. V was trimmed by 4 bases and J by 5 bases, leaving 12 bases between them. CDR1 and CDR2 (germline): KGHSH, LQKENI. The CDR3 DNA reads as TGTGCCAGCTCACTCTCGAGGGACGACGAGCAGTACTTC. It specifies CASSLSRDDEQYF.

The chain recombines TRBV28 with TRBJ1-2; no definite D call. Trimming pared 5 bases from V and 3 bases from J, leaving 16 bases between. CDR1 and CDR2 from the germline V gene are MDHEN and SYDVKM. The CDR3 runs 15 residues. The CDR3 sequence: CASSASPGSHYGYTF. CDR3 sequence (DNA): TGTGCCAGCAGTGCGTCGCCCGGGTCCCACTATGGCTACACCTTC.